This is a list of T cell receptor beta chains from one sample in a study of cytomegalovirus exposure and HLA in healthy donors. Sequencing was performed with immunoSEQ multiplex PCR; in TCRdb, only in-frame clones are kept and a portion is missing. The repertoire includes fewer than 200,000 clones, 75% of them detected once, and 2.5% to 3% sits in the top ten. Sequenced input: PBMCs. The source of these receptors is a woman aged 45-60 years in good health and CMV-seropositive. Each CDR3 is given with its conserved first and last residue. D genes are given only for firm matches. Only part of the rows carry a size: once, few, many, or a class if the clone is expanded.

D | size | J | V | CDR3 | DNA
NA | once | TRBJ1-2 | TRBV30 | CAWSVVVNYGYTF | TGTGCCTGGAGTGTAGTAGTAAACTATGGCTACACCTTC
TRBD1 | NA | TRBJ1-2 | TRBV27 | CASSLTGTTQRSTF | TGTGCCAGCAGTTTGACAGGGACAACTCAGCGGAGCACCTTC
NA | NA | TRBJ2-2 | TRBV6-5 | CASSYWPDSSGELFF | TGTGCCAGCAGTTACTGGCCTGACTCGTCCGGGGAGCTGTTTTTT
NA | NA | TRBJ1-1 | TRBV5-1 | CASSLDSPVNTEAFF | TGCGCCAGCAGCTTGGACTCTCCGGTGAACACTGAAGCTTTCTTT
TRBD2 | NA | TRBJ2-1 | TRBV30 | CAWAGFSGLVPYEQFF | TGTGCCTGGGCGGGCTTTTCGGGACTAGTCCCTTATGAGCAGTTCTTC
TRBD1 | few | TRBJ2-7 | TRBV15 | CATSLDRGHWYEQYF | TGTGCCACCAGCCTCGACAGGGGGCATTGGTACGAGCAGTACTTC
NA | NA | TRBJ2-7 | TRBV30 | CAWSRRESYEQYF | TGTGCCTGGAGCCGACGGGAATCTTACGAGCAGTACTTC
NA | NA | TRBJ2-5 | TRBV5-4 | CASSSQRQETQYF | TGTGCCAGCAGTTCACAGCGGCAAGAGACCCAGTACTTC
NA | few | TRBJ1-1 | TRBV4-1 | CASSPTFTGTWTEAFF | TGCGCCAGCAGCCCCACTTTTACCGGGACATGGACTGAAGCTTTCTTT
TRBD1 | NA | TRBJ1-5 | TRBV19 | CASNSGQGTNQPQHF | TGTGCCAGTAACTCGGGACAGGGGACCAATCAGCCCCAGCATTTT
NA | few | TRBJ1-2 | TRBV5-1 | CASSPNLQGSGYTF | TGCGCCAGCAGCCCCAATTTACAGGGTTCTGGCTACACCTTC
NA | once | TRBJ2-5 | TRBV4-1 | CASSLPGGETQYF | TGCGCCAGCAGCCTCCCGGGCGGGGAGACCCAGTACTTC
TRBD1 | NA | TRBJ1-2 | TRBV2 | CASSWTGIGYTF | TGTGCCAGCAGTTGGACAGGGATCGGCTACACCTTC
TRBD1 | few | TRBJ2-7 | TRBV9 | CASSATPSQGGEQYF | TGTGCCAGCAGCGCTACCCCCTCACAGGGGGGCGAGCAGTACTTC
NA | NA | TRBJ1-2 | TRBV20-1 | CSAAIYDGYTF | TGCAGTGCAGCCATTTATGATGGCTACACCTTC
TRBD2 | NA | TRBJ2-1 | TRBV6-1 | CASSESGVGLAGVVGNEQFF | TGTGCCAGCAGTGAATCGGGAGTGGGACTAGCGGGGGTCGTGGGGAATGAGCAGTTCTTC
NA | few | TRBJ1-3 | TRBV19 | CASRAGAAGNTIYF | TGTGCCAGTAGGGCGGGGGCGGCTGGAAACACCATATATTTT
TRBD1 | few | TRBJ2-5 | TRBV6-6 | CASSLRDRGQETQYF | TGTGCCAGCAGCCTCCGAGACAGGGGTCAAGAGACCCAGTACTTC
TRBD1 | once | TRBJ2-7 | TRBV9 | CASSEGQGNYEQYF | TGTGCCAGCAGCGAGGGACAGGGAAACTACGAGCAGTACTTC
NA | NA | TRBJ2-5 | TRBV9 | CASSVADLTQETQYF | TGTGCCAGCAGCGTAGCCGACTTGACCCAAGAGACCCAGTACTTC